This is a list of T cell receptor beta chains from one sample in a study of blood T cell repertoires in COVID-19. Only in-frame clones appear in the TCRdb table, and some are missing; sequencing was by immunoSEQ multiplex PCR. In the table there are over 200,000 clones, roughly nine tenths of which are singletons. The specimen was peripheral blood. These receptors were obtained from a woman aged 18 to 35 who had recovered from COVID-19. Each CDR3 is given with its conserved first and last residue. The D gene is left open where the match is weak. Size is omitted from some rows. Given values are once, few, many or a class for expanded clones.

CDR3aa: CASRLTSGSYGANVLTF
CDR3nt: TGTGCCAGCAGGTTGACTAGCGGGAGCTACGGGGCCAACGTCCTGACTTTC
d_gene: TRBD2
v_gene: TRBV2
abundance: .
j_gene: TRBJ2-6

CDR3aa: CASSNLRQGTGTEAFF
CDR3nt: TGTGCCAGTAGTAACCTCAGACAGGGGACGGGCACTGAAGCTTTCTTT
d_gene: TRBD1
v_gene: TRBV19
abundance: .
j_gene: TRBJ1-1

CDR3aa: CATSRDQGTEAFF
CDR3nt: TGTGCCACCAGCAGAGATCAGGGCACTGAAGCTTTCTTT
d_gene: .
v_gene: TRBV15
abundance: once
j_gene: TRBJ1-1

CDR3aa: CAWSDPGLGELFF
CDR3nt: TGTGCCTGGAGCGATCCGGGGTTGGGGGAGCTGTTTTTT
d_gene: .
v_gene: TRBV30
abundance: few
j_gene: TRBJ2-2

CDR3aa: CSVSSSGANVLTF
CDR3nt: TGCAGCGTTAGTAGCTCTGGGGCCAACGTCCTGACTTTC
d_gene: .
v_gene: TRBV29-1
abundance: .
j_gene: TRBJ2-6

CDR3aa: CASSLLSGRGRYEQYF
CDR3nt: TGTGCCAGCAGTCTTCTAAGCGGGAGGGGCCGCTACGAGCAGTACTTC
d_gene: TRBD2
v_gene: TRBV27
abundance: .
j_gene: TRBJ2-7

CDR3aa: CAWSVRSTGGAVSGANVLTF
CDR3nt: TGTGCCTGGAGTGTAAGGAGCACGGGAGGCGCTGTTTCTGGGGCCAACGTCCTGACTTTC
d_gene: TRBD2
v_gene: TRBV30
abundance: .
j_gene: TRBJ2-6

CDR3aa: CASSQVILGQGLEKLFF
CDR3nt: TGCGCCAGCAGCCAAGTAATCCTCGGACAGGGGTTAGAAAAACTGTTTTTT
d_gene: TRBD1
v_gene: TRBV4-3
abundance: .
j_gene: TRBJ1-4

CDR3aa: CASSFFSNQPQHF
CDR3nt: TGTGCCAGCAGTTTTTTTTCTAATCAGCCCCAGCATTTT
d_gene: .
v_gene: TRBV27
abundance: once
j_gene: TRBJ1-5

CDR3aa: CSASIGGVFRNEQFF
CDR3nt: TGCAGTGCTAGTATTGGGGGCGTTTTCCGAAATGAGCAGTTCTTC
d_gene: .
v_gene: TRBV20-1
abundance: .
j_gene: TRBJ2-1

CDR3aa: CASSTGDRVAGELFF
CDR3nt: TGTGCCAGCAGCACCGGGGACAGGGTAGCCGGGGAGCTGTTTTTT
d_gene: TRBD1
v_gene: TRBV7-9
abundance: .
j_gene: TRBJ2-2

CDR3aa: CASSQRGTGGEPQHF
CDR3nt: TGCGCCAGCAGCCAACGAGGGACGGGAGGTGAGCCCCAGCATTTT
d_gene: .
v_gene: TRBV4-1
abundance: .
j_gene: TRBJ1-5

CDR3aa: CASSDPDRKETQYF
CDR3nt: TGTGCCAGCAGTGATCCGGACAGAAAAGAGACCCAGTACTTC
d_gene: .
v_gene: TRBV25-1
abundance: few
j_gene: TRBJ2-5

CDR3aa: CASSVEAGGMNTEAFF
CDR3nt: TGTGCCAGCAGCGTAGAGGCAGGGGGGATGAACACTGAAGCTTTCTTT
d_gene: TRBD1
v_gene: TRBV9
abundance: .
j_gene: TRBJ1-1

CDR3aa: CASSSTPGLGYTF
CDR3nt: TGTGCCAGCAGCTCAACCCCGGGACTAGGCTACACCTTC
d_gene: .
v_gene: TRBV7-3
abundance: .
j_gene: TRBJ1-2

CDR3aa: CASSPMGTGIAYEQYF
CDR3nt: TGCGCCAGCAGCCCTATGGGGACAGGCATAGCCTACGAGCAGTACTTC
d_gene: TRBD1
v_gene: TRBV5-1
abundance: .
j_gene: TRBJ2-7

CDR3aa: CASSPAGWDTGELFF
CDR3nt: TGTGCCAGCAGTCCCGCAGGGTGGGACACCGGGGAGCTGTTTTTT
d_gene: .
v_gene: TRBV6-2/TRBV6-3
abundance: .
j_gene: TRBJ2-2

CDR3aa: CASSFRDRDGHEQYF
CDR3nt: TGTGCCAGCAGCTTCCGGGACAGGGATGGACACGAGCAGTACTTC
d_gene: TRBD1
v_gene: TRBV5-4
abundance: once
j_gene: TRBJ2-7

CDR3aa: CASSQGRGIYYEQYF
CDR3nt: TGCGCCAGCAGCCAAGGACGGGGGATATACTACGAGCAGTACTTC
d_gene: .
v_gene: TRBV4-1
abundance: .
j_gene: TRBJ2-7

CDR3aa: CASSLGSGSEEQYF
CDR3nt: TGTGCCAGCAGCCTTGGTAGCGGGAGTGAAGAGCAGTACTTC
d_gene: TRBD2
v_gene: TRBV6-4
abundance: .
j_gene: TRBJ2-7

CDR3aa: CAISSTNNQETQYF
CDR3nt: TGTGCCATCAGTTCCACAAATAACCAAGAGACCCAGTACTTC
d_gene: .
v_gene: TRBV10-3
abundance: .
j_gene: TRBJ2-5

CDR3aa: CASSLWTGPNEQFF
CDR3nt: TGTGCCAGCAGCCTTTGGACAGGACCCAATGAGCAGTTCTTC
d_gene: TRBD1
v_gene: TRBV5-4
abundance: .
j_gene: TRBJ2-1

CDR3aa: CATAEYSNQPQHF
CDR3nt: TGTGCCACCGCGGAGTATAGCAATCAGCCCCAGCATTTT
d_gene: .
v_gene: TRBV24-1
abundance: .
j_gene: TRBJ1-5

CDR3aa: CASSYSRQGPSGANVLTF
CDR3nt: TGTGCCAGCAGTTACTCGAGACAGGGCCCATCTGGGGCCAACGTCCTGACTTTC
d_gene: TRBD1
v_gene: TRBV6-2/TRBV6-3
abundance: .
j_gene: TRBJ2-6

CDR3aa: CASRSLRGHEQFF
CDR3nt: TGTGCCAGCAGATCTTTGAGGGGGCACGAGCAGTTCTTC
d_gene: TRBD1
v_gene: TRBV25-1
abundance: .
j_gene: TRBJ2-1

CDR3aa: CASSSGSGANVLTF
CDR3nt: TGTGCCAGCAGCTCAGGGTCAGGGGCCAACGTCCTGACTTTC
d_gene: .
v_gene: TRBV13
abundance: .
j_gene: TRBJ2-6

CDR3aa: CASSQGILESPLHF
CDR3nt: TGTGCCAGCAGCCAGGGTATTCTGGAGTCACCCCTCCACTTT
d_gene: .
v_gene: TRBV27
abundance: .
j_gene: TRBJ1-6

CDR3aa: CASSPGGASNQPQHF
CDR3nt: TGTGCCAGCTCACCAGGGGGGGCAAGCAATCAGCCCCAGCATTTT
d_gene: .
v_gene: TRBV18
abundance: .
j_gene: TRBJ1-5

CDR3aa: CASSRGGSWSYEQYF
CDR3nt: TGTGCCAGCAGTCGTGGTGGGAGTTGGTCCTACGAGCAGTACTTC
d_gene: .
v_gene: TRBV6-2/TRBV6-3
abundance: .
j_gene: TRBJ2-7

CDR3aa: CASSSTDIGLAGSRETQYF
CDR3nt: TGTGCCAGCAGCTCGACGGATATAGGACTAGCGGGGAGTAGAGAGACCCAGTACTTC
d_gene: TRBD2
v_gene: TRBV9
abundance: .
j_gene: TRBJ2-5

CDR3aa: CASSPGQGGVYEQYF
CDR3nt: TGCGCCAGCAGCCCCGGACAGGGGGGAGTCTACGAGCAGTACTTC
d_gene: TRBD1
v_gene: TRBV4-3
abundance: .
j_gene: TRBJ2-7

CDR3aa: CASSSKTFSGRNTGELFF
CDR3nt: TGTGCCAGCAGCTCGAAAACCTTCAGCGGGAGGAACACCGGGGAGCTGTTTTTT
d_gene: TRBD2
v_gene: TRBV7-2
abundance: .
j_gene: TRBJ2-2

CDR3aa: CASSLVRVSGAHNEQFF
CDR3nt: TGTGCCAGCAGCTTAGTCCGGGTTAGCGGGGCTCACAATGAGCAGTTCTTC
d_gene: TRBD2
v_gene: TRBV7-8
abundance: .
j_gene: TRBJ2-1

CDR3aa: CASSRTGGYNSPLHF
CDR3nt: TGTGCCAGCAGTAGGACAGGGGGATATAATTCACCCCTCCACTTT
d_gene: TRBD1
v_gene: TRBV2
abundance: .
j_gene: TRBJ1-6

CDR3aa: CAWSVRTGPGNTIYF
CDR3nt: TGTGCCTGGAGTGTACGTACAGGGCCTGGAAACACCATATATTTT
d_gene: .
v_gene: TRBV30
abundance: .
j_gene: TRBJ1-3